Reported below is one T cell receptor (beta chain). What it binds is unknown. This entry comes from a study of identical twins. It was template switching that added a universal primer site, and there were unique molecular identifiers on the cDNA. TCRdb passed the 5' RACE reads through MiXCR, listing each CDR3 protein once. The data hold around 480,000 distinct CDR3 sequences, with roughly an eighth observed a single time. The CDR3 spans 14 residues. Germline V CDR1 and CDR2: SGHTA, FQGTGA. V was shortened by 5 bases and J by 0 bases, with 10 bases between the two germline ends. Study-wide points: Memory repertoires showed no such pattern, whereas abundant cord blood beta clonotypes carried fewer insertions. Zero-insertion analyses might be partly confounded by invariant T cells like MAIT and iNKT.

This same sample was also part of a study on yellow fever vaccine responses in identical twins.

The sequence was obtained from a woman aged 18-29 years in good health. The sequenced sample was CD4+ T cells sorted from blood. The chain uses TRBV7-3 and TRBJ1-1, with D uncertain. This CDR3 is CASSQEGMNTEAFF. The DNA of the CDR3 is TGTGCCAGCAGCCAGGAGGGCATGAACACTGAAGCTTTCTTT.